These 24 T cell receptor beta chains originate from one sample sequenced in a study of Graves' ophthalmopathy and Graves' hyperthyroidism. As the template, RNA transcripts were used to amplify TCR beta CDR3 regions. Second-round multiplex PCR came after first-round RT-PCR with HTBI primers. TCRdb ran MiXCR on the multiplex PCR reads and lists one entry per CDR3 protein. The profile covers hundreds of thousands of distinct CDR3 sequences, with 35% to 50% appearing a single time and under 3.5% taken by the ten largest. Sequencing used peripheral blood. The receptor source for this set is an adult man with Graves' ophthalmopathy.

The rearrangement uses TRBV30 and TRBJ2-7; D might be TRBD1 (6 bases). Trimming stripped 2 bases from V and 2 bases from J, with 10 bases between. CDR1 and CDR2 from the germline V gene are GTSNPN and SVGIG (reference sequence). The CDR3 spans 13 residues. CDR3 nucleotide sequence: TGTGCCTGGAGTAGGGGACAAGCCTACGAGCAGTACTTC. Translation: CAWSRGQAYEQYF.

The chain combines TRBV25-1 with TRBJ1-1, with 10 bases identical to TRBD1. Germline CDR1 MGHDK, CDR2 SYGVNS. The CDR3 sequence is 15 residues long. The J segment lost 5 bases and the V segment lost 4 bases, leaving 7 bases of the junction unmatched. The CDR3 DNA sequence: TGTGCCAGCAGTGCACCGGACAGGGGGGGAACTGAAGCTTTCTTT. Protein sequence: CASSAPDRGGTEAFF.

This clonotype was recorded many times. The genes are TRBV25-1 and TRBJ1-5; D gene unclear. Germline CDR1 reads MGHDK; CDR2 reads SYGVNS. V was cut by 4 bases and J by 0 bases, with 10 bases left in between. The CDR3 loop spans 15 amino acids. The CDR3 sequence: CASSAAGLSNQPQHF. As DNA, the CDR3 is TGTGCCAGCAGTGCGGCAGGACTTAGCAATCAGCCCCAGCATTTT.

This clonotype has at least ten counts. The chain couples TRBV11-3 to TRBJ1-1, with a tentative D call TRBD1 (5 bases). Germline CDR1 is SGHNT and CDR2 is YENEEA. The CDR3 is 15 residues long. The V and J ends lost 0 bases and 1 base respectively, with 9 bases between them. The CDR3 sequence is CASSLEMTANTEAFF. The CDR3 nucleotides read TGTGCCAGCAGCTTAGAAATGACAGCGAACACTGAAGCTTTCTTT.

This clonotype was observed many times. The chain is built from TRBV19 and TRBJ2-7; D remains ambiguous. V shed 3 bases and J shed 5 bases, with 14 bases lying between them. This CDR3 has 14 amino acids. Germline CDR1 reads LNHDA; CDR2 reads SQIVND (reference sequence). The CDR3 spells CASSIRSGFHEQYF. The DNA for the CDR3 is TGTGCCAGTAGTATTAGGAGTGGTTTTCACGAGCAGTACTTC.

The CDR3 sequence is CSAGVRNQPQHF. CDR3 DNA: TGCAGTGCTGGGGTTCGCAATCAGCCCCAGCATTTT. The J gene is TRBJ1-5, the V gene TRBV20-1; D is unresolved. CDR1 DFQATT and CDR2 SNEGSKA come from the germline V gene (reference sequence). The CDR3 contains 12 residues. V was clipped by 5 bases and J by 2 bases, with 7 bases between them.

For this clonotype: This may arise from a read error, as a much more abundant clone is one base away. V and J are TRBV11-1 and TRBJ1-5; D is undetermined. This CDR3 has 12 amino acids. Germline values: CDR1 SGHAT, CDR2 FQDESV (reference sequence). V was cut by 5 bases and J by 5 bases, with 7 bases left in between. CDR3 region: CASSHGHQPQHF. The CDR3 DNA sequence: TGTGCCAGCAGCCATGGACATCAGCCCCAGCATTTT.

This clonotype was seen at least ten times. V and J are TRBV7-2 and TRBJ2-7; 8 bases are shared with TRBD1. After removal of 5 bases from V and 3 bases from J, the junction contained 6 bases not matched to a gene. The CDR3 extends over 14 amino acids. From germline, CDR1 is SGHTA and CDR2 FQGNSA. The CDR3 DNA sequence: TGTGCCAGCAGCCCGACAGGGGTTGTCTACGAGCAGTACTTC. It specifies CASSPTGVVYEQYF.

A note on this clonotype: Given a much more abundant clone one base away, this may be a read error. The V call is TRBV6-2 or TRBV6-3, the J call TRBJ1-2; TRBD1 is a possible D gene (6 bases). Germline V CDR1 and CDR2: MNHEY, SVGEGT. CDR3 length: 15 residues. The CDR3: CASRYAGDANYGYTF. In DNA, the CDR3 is TGTGCCAGCCGTTACGCAGGGGACGCTAACTATGGCTACACCTTC.

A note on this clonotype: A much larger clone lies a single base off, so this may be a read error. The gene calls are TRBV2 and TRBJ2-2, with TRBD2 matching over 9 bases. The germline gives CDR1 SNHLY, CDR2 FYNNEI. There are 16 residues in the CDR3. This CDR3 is CAGSAAAGGGTGELFF. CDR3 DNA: TGTGCCGGCAGTGCTGCGGCGGGAGGGGGCACCGGGGAGCTGTTTTTT.

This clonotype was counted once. The CDR3 coding sequence is TGTGCCATCAGCAGGGATGGCAATCAGCCCCAGCATTTT. Translating it yields CAISRDGNQPQHF. The J gene is TRBJ1-5, the V gene TRBV10-3, with D possibly TRBD1 on 5 matching bases. Germline V lookup: CDR1 ENHRY, CDR2 SYGVKD. CDR3 length equals 13 residues. Between the trimmed V and J ends, which lost 6 bases and 2 bases, there was a span of 8 bases.

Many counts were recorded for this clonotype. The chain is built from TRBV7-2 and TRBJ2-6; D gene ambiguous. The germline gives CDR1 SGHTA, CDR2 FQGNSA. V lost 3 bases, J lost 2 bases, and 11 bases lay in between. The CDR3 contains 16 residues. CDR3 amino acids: CASSFRRITGANVLTF. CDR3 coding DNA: TGTGCCAGCAGCTTTCGTAGGATAACTGGGGCCAACGTCCTGACTTTC.

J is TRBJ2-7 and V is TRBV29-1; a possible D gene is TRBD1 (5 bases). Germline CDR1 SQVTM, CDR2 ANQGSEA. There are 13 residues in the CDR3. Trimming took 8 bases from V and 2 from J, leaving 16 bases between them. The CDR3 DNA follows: TGCAGCTCCCGAAGGACGGACACCTACGAGCAGTACTTC. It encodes CSSRRTDTYEQYF.

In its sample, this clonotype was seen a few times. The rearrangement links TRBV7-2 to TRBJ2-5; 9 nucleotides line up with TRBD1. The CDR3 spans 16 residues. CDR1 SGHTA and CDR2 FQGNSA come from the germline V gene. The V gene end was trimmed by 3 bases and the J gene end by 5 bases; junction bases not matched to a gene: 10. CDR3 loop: CASSLAGTGSWETQYF. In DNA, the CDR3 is TGTGCCAGCAGCTTGGCCGGGACAGGGAGTTGGGAGACCCAGTACTTC.

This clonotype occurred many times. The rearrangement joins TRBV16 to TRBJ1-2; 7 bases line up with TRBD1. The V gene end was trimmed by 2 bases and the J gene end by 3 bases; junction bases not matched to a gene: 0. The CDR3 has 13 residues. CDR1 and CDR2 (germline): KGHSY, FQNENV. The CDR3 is CASSQGTDYGYTF. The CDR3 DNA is TGTGCCAGCAGCCAAGGGACAGACTATGGCTACACCTTC.

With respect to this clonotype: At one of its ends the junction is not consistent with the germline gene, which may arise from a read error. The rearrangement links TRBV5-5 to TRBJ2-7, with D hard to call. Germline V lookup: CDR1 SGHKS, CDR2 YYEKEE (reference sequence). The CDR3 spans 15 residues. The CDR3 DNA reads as TGCGCCAGCAACCAAGCAAGCCCCCGCTCCTACGAGCAGTACTTC. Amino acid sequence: CASNQASPRSYEQYF. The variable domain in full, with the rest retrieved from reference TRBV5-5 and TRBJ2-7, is DAGVTQSPTHLIKTRGQQVTLRCSPISGHKSVSWYQQVLGQGPQFIFQYYEKEERGRGNFPDRFSARQFPNYSSELNVNALLLGDSALYLCASNQASPRSYEQYFGPGTRLTVT.

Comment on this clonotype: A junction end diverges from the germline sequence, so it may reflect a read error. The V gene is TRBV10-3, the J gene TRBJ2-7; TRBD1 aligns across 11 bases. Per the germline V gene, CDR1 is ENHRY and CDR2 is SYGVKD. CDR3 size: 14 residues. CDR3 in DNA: TGTGCCAGCAGTCCTACGGGGACAGGGGGCGAGCAGTACTTC. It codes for CASSPTGTGGEQYF.

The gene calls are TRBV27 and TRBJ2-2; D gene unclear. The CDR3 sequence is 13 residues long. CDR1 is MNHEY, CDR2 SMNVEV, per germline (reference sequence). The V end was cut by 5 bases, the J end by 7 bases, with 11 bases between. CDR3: CASSAGRGGELFF. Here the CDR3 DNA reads TGTGCCAGCAGTGCTGGGCGAGGCGGGGAGCTGTTTTTT.

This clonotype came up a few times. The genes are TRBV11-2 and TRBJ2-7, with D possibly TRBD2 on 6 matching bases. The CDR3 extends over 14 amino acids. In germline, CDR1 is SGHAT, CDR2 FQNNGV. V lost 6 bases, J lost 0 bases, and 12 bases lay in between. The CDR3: CASSSWRGSYEQYF. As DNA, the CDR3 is TGTGCCAGCAGTTCATGGAGGGGCTCCTACGAGCAGTACTTC.

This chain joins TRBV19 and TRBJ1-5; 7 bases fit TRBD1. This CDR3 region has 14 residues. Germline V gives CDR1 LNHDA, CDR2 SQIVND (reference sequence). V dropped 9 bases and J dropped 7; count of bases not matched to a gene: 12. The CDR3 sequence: CASSPGQAGQPQHF. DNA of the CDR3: TGTGCCAGCAGTCCCGGACAGGCGGGACAGCCCCAGCATTTT.

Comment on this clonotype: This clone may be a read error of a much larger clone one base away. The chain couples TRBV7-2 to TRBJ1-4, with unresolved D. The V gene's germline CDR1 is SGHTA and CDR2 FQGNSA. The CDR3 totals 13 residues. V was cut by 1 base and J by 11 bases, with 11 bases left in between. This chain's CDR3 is CASSLGTVQKLFF. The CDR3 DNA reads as TGTGCCAGCAGCTTAGGCACGGTTCAGAAACTGTTTTTT.

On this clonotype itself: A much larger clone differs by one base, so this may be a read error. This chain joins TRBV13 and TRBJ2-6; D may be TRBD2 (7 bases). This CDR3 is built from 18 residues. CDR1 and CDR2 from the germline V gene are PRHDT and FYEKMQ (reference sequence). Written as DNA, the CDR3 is TGTGCCGGCAGCTTAGATGGCGGGGGCTCGACTGGGGCCAACGTCCTGACTTTC. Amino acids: CAGSLDGGGSTGANVLTF.

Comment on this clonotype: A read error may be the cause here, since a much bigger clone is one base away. The CDR3 sequence: CASSQVTDTEAFF. The CDR3 coding sequence is TGTGCCAGCAGCCAAGTCACAGACACTGAAGCTTTCTTT. The chain carries TRBV3-1 and TRBJ1-1; no clear D gene. Trimming stripped 1 base from V and 3 bases from J, with 6 bases between. The CDR3 length is 13 residues. Germline V gene data show CDR1 as LGHDT and CDR2 as YNNKEL (reference sequence).

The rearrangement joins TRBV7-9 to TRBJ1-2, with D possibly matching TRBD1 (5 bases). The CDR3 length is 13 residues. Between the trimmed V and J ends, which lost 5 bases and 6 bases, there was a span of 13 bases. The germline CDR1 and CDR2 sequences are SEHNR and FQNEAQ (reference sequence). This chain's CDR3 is CASSQSTGDGYTF. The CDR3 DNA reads TGTGCCAGCAGCCAAAGTACAGGTGATGGCTACACCTTC. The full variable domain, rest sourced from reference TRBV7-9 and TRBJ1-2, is DTGVSQNPRHKITKRGQNVTFRCDPISEHNRLYWYRQTLGQGPEFLTYFQNEAQLEKSRLLSDRFSAERPKGSFSTLEIQRTEQGDSAMYLCASSQSTGDGYTFGSGTRLTVV.